These 4 T cell receptor beta chains originate from one sample sequenced in a study of T cell changes during pregnancy in multiple sclerosis. The assay was immunoSEQ multiplex PCR, and TCRdb's table has in-frame clones only and misses some. The data show over 35,000 clones, with about 92% seen just once and 1% to 1.5% held by the top ten. Sequenced sample: peripheral blood. The origin of the receptors is a female donor with multiple sclerosis, enrolled in a pregnancy study.

V usage is TRBV30 and J usage is TRBJ2-3; no clear D. Germline CDR1 is GTSNPN and CDR2 is SVGIG (reference sequence). This CDR3 contains 12 residues. Trimming took off 0 bases at V and 2 bases at J, with 3 bases between the two ends. CDR3 protein: CAWSVDTDTQYF. The CDR3 DNA reads as TGTGCCTGGAGTGTGGACACAGATACGCAGTATTTT.

V and J are TRBV15 and TRBJ1-1, with D unclear. Trimming removed 5 bases at V and 1 base at J, with 14 bases between. The CDR3 contains 15 residues. Germline loops: CDR1 LNHNV, CDR2 YYDKDF (reference sequence). CDR3 loop: CATSETRTPNTEAFF. The CDR3 DNA reads as TGTGCCACCAGCGAAACCCGGACGCCGAACACTGAAGCTTTCTTT.

V is TRBV6-1 and J is TRBJ2-7; D gene uncertain. The V end lost 7 bases, the J end lost 3 bases, and 13 bases lay between the germline ends. This CDR3 comprises 13 residues. Germline-derived CDR1 and CDR2 are MNHNS and SASEGT. CDR3 coding DNA: TGTGCCAGCATCCCAGAGGTTGTCTACGAGCAGTACTTC. It yields the protein CASIPEVVYEQYF.

This clone was observed once. V and J are TRBV30 and TRBJ2-7; D uncertain. V lost 2 bases, J lost 0 bases, and 5 bases lay in between. The CDR3 contains 12 residues. Per the germline V gene, CDR1 is GTSNPN and CDR2 is SVGIG (reference sequence). The CDR3: CAWSRTSYEQYF. The CDR3, as DNA: TGTGCCTGGAGTCGGACCTCCTACGAGCAGTACTTC.